This TCR beta chain was sequenced in a study of long-term antiretroviral therapy in people with HIV. Survey-level immunoSEQ v3.0 assays were run. Data came from immunoSEQ multiplex PCR; TCRdb stores just in-frame clones and leaves some out. The sample yields tens of thousands of clones, roughly 80% seen once. Every participant gave one or more pre-ART and two or more post-ART PBMC samples. This clone was detected once. Its specificity is unknown. CDR1 and CDR2 from the germline V gene are KGHSH and LQKENI. This CDR3 region has 14 residues. V was shortened by 4 bases and J by 3 bases, with 13 bases between the two germline ends. Overall study results and limits: Repertoire composition at all time points was dominated by clones that had expanded before ART. The range of CDR3 lengths in HIV repertoires proved narrower than that found in controls. ART preceded a rise in diversity that nonetheless stayed lower than in transplant donor controls.

This sample comprised unsorted PBMCs, obtained 1.5 years after starting antiretroviral therapy. J is TRBJ2-7 and V is TRBV18; TRBD1 might be the D (5 bases). This clonotype was sampled from a man younger than 35 with HIV. CDR3 loop: CASSLIGQGYEQYF. The CDR3 nucleotides read TGTGCCAGCTCACTTATTGGGCAGGGCTACGAGCAGTACTTC.